Included here is one T cell receptor beta chain sequence, with context. The data belong to a study of blood T cell repertoires in COVID-19. Looking at the study overall: Specimens from acute and convalescent COVID-19 originated in the United States, Italy and Spain. From T cells, B-cell-depleted T cells, or PBMCs came the material, which was cDNA or gDNA.

Germline V gene sequence: CDR1 GTSNPN, CDR2 SVGIG (reference sequence). Trimming stripped 0 bases from V and 3 bases from J, with 14 bases between. This CDR3 region has 15 residues. The assay was immunoSEQ multiplex PCR, and TCRdb's table has in-frame clones only and misses some. This sample carries fewer than 150,000 clones, about 91% of them seen once, and the ten largest clones take about 28%. The V call is TRBV30, the J call TRBJ1-2; possibly TRBD1 for D (6 bases). This TCR was sampled from a human donor in a cohort sampled during active COVID-19. Sequencing was carried out using peripheral blood. CDR3 bases: TGTGCCTGGAGTGTAGGGGGGGCGCCTGACTATGGCTACACCTTC. The encoded protein is CAWSVGGAPDYGYTF.